Following are 20 T cell receptor beta chains from one sample sequenced in a study of blood T cell repertoires in COVID-19. The table came from immunoSEQ multiplex PCR; TCRdb's copy has only in-frame clones and leaves some out. This table has 200,000 to 300,000 clones, around 87% appearing once. The source material was peripheral blood. These receptor sequences come from a woman aged 40-49 years who had recovered from COVID-19.

The DNA for the CDR3 is TGTGCCAGCAGCGTGGCAGCGGGGGGGGTAACAGATACGCAGTATTTT. Amino acid sequence: CASSVAAGGVTDTQYF. This chain links TRBV9 with TRBJ2-3; 10 bases match TRBD2. This CDR3 is 16 amino acids long. The germline V gene encodes CDR1 SGDLS and CDR2 YYNGEE. V dropped 2 bases and J dropped 3; count of bases not matched to a gene: 6. Full variable domain (outside the CDR3, taken from reference TRBV9 and TRBJ2-3): DSGVTQTPKHLITATGQRVTLRCSPRSGDLSVYWYQQSLDQGLQFLIQYYNGEERAKGNILERFSAQQFPDLHSELNLSSLELGDSALYFCASSVAAGGVTDTQYFGPGTRLTVL.

V gene TRBV6-2 or TRBV6-3 combines with J gene TRBJ1-5; D gene ambiguous. There are 13 residues in the CDR3. Trimming removed 2 bases from V and 5 bases from J, with 7 bases in between. Germline values: CDR1 MNHEY, CDR2 SVGEGT. The CDR3 sequence is CASSYRGHQPQHF. The CDR3, as DNA: TGTGCCAGCAGTTACAGAGGGCATCAGCCCCAGCATTTT.

The table lists this clone with a count of one. Here the CDR3 reads CASGLLAKNIQYF. DNA of the CDR3: TGTGCCAGCGGGCTTCTAGCCAAAAACATTCAGTACTTC. The chain recombines TRBV5-6 with TRBJ2-4; D remains ambiguous. The CDR3 consists of 13 residues. Germline CDR1 reads SGHDT; CDR2 reads YYEEEE. V was cut by 7 bases and J by 0 bases, with 8 bases left in between.

This chain uses TRBV10-1 with TRBJ2-1; D is perhaps TRBD2 (5 bases). V was cut by 2 bases and J by 8 bases, with 10 bases left in between. Germline CDR1 is WNHNN and CDR2 is SYGVQD (reference sequence). This CDR3 contains 13 residues. CDR3 sequence: CASSEAGEDEQFF. Here the CDR3 DNA reads TGCGCCAGCAGTGAGGCGGGTGAGGATGAGCAGTTCTTC.

The chain carries TRBV10-3 and TRBJ2-7; no clear D. This CDR3 region has 14 residues. CDR1 is ENHRY and CDR2 is SYGVKD in the germline V gene. V dropped 0 bases and J dropped 2 bases, with 8 bases sitting between them. For the CDR3, the DNA is TGTGCCATCAGTGAGTCACGGCAGGCCTACGAGCAGTACTTC. Residues: CAISESRQAYEQYF.

The chain couples TRBV19 to TRBJ1-3; D uncertain. The germline V and J ends were trimmed by 5 bases and 1 base, with 12 bases remaining between them. Germline values: CDR1 LNHDA, CDR2 SQIVND (reference sequence). The CDR3 extends over 15 amino acids. CDR3 nucleotide sequence: TGTGCCAGTAGTCCTCAGATTGCATCTGGAAACACCATATATTTT. Its protein is CASSPQIASGNTIYF.

The chain has TRBV7-2 and TRBJ2-2; D may be TRBD2 (6 bases). The CDR3 has 16 amino acids. Germline loops: CDR1 SGHTA, CDR2 FQGNSA. Between the trimmed V and J ends, which lost 5 bases and 5 bases, there was a span of 18 bases. The CDR3 loop is CASSPTGLSGTGELFF. The CDR3 region has the DNA TGTGCCAGCAGCCCAACGGGGCTCAGCGGGACCGGGGAGCTGTTTTTT.

This rearrangement joins TRBV7-8 to TRBJ2-1; 9 bases match TRBD1. V gave up 5 bases and J gave up 6 bases; unmatched junction bases: 8. This CDR3 is 15 amino acids long. Germline V gives CDR1 SGHVS, CDR2 FQNEAQ. The CDR3 loop is CASSMGQGKGNEQFF. CDR3 in DNA: TGTGCCAGCAGCATGGGACAGGGTAAAGGCAATGAGCAGTTCTTC.

The chain employs TRBV12-5 and TRBJ1-1; TRBD1 matches 8 bases. The CDR3 loop spans 18 amino acids. The ends lost 1 base at V and 2 bases at J; junction bases unmatched: 12. Germline lookup yields CDR1 LGHNT and CDR2 FRNRAP. The CDR3 bases are TGTGCTAGTGGTTTGGCACTCGGAACCAGGGGGCTCAACACTGAAGCTTTCTTT. This codes for CASGLALGTRGLNTEAFF.

The chain uses TRBV2 and TRBJ1-5, with TRBD1 matching over 7 bases. J was trimmed by 5 bases and V by 7 bases; bases with no gene match: 8. CDR3 length equals 14 residues. Germline V gives CDR1 SNHLY, CDR2 FYNNEI. The CDR3 nucleotides read TGTGCCAGCACTCCCGGGACAGACTATCAGCCCCAGCATTTT. Its translation is CASTPGTDYQPQHF. Looking up the rest from reference TRBV2 and TRBJ1-5 gives the full variable domain: EPEVTQTPSHQVTQMGQEVILRCVPISNHLYFYWYRQILGQKVEFLVSFYNNEISEKSEIFDDQFSVERPDGSNFTLKIRSTKLEDSAMYFCASTPGTDYQPQHFGDGTRLSIL.

This clone showed up just once. The J gene is TRBJ1-1, the V gene TRBV6-2 or TRBV6-3; D not resolved. CDR3 length equals 15 residues. Trimming shortened V by 3 bases and J by 2 bases, and 13 bases separated the two germline ends. In germline, CDR1 is MNHEY, CDR2 SVGEGT. As DNA, the CDR3 is TGTGCCAGCAGTTATTCTCGAGGCCCTAACACTGAAGCTTTCTTT. This translates into CASSYSRGPNTEAFF.

J is TRBJ2-1 and V is TRBV7-9; weak D call: TRBD2 (7 bases). CDR3 size: 15 residues. Deletions cut 0 bases from V and 7 bases from J, with 13 bases between. Germline-derived CDR1 and CDR2 are SEHNR and FQNEAQ (reference sequence). CDR3 loop: CASSLAGGVGNEQFF. The CDR3 DNA is TGTGCCAGCAGCTTAGCAGGGGGGGTAGGAAATGAGCAGTTCTTC.

In nucleotides, the CDR3 is TGTGCCAGCAGTGAATGGGGGCCGGGCACAGATACGCAGTATTTT. Protein sequence: CASSEWGPGTDTQYF. V and J are TRBV2 and TRBJ2-3; D might be TRBD1 (6 bases). Germline V gene lookup returns CDR1 SNHLY and CDR2 FYNNEI. The ends were cut back, 2 bases at V and 1 base at J, with 10 bases in the middle. The length of the CDR3 is 15 residues.

The J gene is TRBJ2-2, the V gene TRBV10-3; D might be TRBD1 (6 bases). Per the germline V gene, CDR1 is ENHRY and CDR2 is SYGVKD. CDR3 length: 14 amino acids. V gave up 0 bases and J gave up 5 bases, with 7 bases separating them. CDR3 nucleotide sequence: TGTGCCATCAGTGAGTCCGACAGGACCGGGGAGCTGTTTTTT. Its translation is CAISESDRTGELFF.

V is TRBV19 and J is TRBJ1-1, with TRBD1 matching 10 bases. The CDR3 sequence is 16 residues long. Losses at the gene ends were 5 bases for V and 3 bases for J; bases not matched to a gene: 9. Per germline, CDR1 LNHDA and CDR2 SQIVND (reference sequence). The CDR3 spells CASSRTGGLMYTEAFF. CDR3 coding DNA: TGTGCCAGTAGTCGGACAGGGGGACTAATGTACACTGAAGCTTTCTTT.

The V gene is TRBV19, the J gene TRBJ1-4; D uncertain. CDR1 is LNHDA, CDR2 SQIVND, per germline (reference sequence). V dropped 4 bases and J dropped 4 bases, with 10 bases sitting between them. This CDR3 has 14 residues. CDR3 coding DNA: TGTGCCAGTAGTACCGGGGTTCTTAATGAAAAACTGTTTTTT. Its translation is CASSTGVLNEKLFF.

This clone was seen once. V gene TRBV19 combines with J gene TRBJ2-1; 8 nucleotides agree with TRBD2. The CDR3 totals 15 residues. Germline CDR1 LNHDA, CDR2 SQIVND (reference sequence). The V segment lost 3 bases and the J segment 10 bases; nucleotides outside the gene matches: 11. Here the CDR3 reads CASSITAGASGEQFF. CDR3 coding DNA: TGTGCCAGTAGTATCACAGCGGGGGCATCTGGGGAGCAGTTCTTC.

The V gene is TRBV11-3, the J gene TRBJ2-1; D perhaps matches TRBD1 (5 bases). Trimming shortened V by 0 bases and J by 8 bases, and 17 bases separated the two germline ends. This CDR3 is 16 amino acids long. Germline CDR1 and CDR2: SGHNT and YENEEA. This CDR3 reads CASSLDDVRVWDEQFF. As DNA, the CDR3 is TGTGCCAGCAGCTTAGACGACGTCAGGGTCTGGGATGAGCAGTTCTTC.

The CDR3 bases are TGTGCCAGCAGCTCACGGAGCGACAGGGGGGGAGGCTACACCTTC. Its protein product is CASSSRSDRGGGYTF. The chain combines TRBV7-2 with TRBJ1-2; 9 bases are shared with TRBD1. This CDR3 is 15 amino acids long. V gave up 4 bases and J gave up 8 bases; unmatched junction bases: 11. Germline CDR1 SGHTA, CDR2 FQGNSA. Full variable domain (outside the CDR3, taken from reference TRBV7-2 and TRBJ1-2): GAGVSQSPSNKVTEKGKDVELRCDPISGHTALYWYRQSLGQGLEFLIYFQGNSAPDKSGLPSDRFSAERTGGSVSTLTIQRTQQEDSAVYLCASSSRSDRGGGYTFGSGTRLTVV.

The chain couples TRBV7-2 to TRBJ2-1; 11 bases match TRBD2. The CDR3 consists of 16 residues. Germline V gene lookup returns CDR1 SGHTA and CDR2 FQGNSA. V was pared by 5 bases and J by 4 bases, with 7 bases of the junction left unmatched. CDR3 bases: TGTGCCAGCAGCCCCTTCCTAGCGGGGGGATACAATGAGCAGTTCTTC. Amino acid sequence: CASSPFLAGGYNEQFF.